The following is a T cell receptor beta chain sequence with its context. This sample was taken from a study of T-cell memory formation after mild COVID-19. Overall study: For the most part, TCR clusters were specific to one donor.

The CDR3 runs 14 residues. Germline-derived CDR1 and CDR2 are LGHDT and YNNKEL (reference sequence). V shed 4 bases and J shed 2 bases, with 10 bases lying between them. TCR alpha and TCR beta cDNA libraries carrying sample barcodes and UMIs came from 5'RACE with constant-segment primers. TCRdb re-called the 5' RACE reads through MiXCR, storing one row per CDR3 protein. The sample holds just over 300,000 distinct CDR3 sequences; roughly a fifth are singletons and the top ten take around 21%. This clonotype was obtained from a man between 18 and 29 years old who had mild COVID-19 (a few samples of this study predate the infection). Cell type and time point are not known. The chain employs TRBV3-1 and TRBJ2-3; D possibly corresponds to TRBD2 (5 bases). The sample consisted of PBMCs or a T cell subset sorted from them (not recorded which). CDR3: CASSPRRDTDTQYF. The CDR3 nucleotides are TGTGCCAGCAGCCCTAGACGGGACACAGATACGCAGTATTTT.